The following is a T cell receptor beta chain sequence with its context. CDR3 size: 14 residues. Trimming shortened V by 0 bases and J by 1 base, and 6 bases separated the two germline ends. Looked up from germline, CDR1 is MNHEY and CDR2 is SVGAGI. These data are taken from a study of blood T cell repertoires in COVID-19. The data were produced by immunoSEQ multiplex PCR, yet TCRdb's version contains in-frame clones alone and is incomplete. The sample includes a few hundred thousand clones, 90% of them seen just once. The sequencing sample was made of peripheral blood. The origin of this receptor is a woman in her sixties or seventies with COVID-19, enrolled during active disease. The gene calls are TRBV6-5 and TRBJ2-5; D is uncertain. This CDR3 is CASSYSGLQETQYF. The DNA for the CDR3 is TGTGCCAGCAGTTACTCTGGGCTCCAAGAGACCCAGTACTTC.